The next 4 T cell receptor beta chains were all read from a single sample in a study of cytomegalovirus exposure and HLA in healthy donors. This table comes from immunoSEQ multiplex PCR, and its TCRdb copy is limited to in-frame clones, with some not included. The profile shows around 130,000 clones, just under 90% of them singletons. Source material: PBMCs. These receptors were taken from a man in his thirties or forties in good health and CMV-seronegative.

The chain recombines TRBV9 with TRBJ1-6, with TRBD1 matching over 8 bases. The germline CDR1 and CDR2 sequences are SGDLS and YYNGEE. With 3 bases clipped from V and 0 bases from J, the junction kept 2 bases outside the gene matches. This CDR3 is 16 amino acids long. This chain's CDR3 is CASSDGQGSYNSPLHF. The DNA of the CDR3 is TGTGCCAGCAGCGACGGACAGGGCTCCTATAATTCACCCCTCCACTTT. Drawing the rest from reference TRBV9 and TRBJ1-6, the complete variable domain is DSGVTQTPKHLITATGQRVTLRCSPRSGDLSVYWYQQSLDQGLQFLIQYYNGEERAKGNILERFSAQQFPDLHSELNLSSLELGDSALYFCASSDGQGSYNSPLHFGNGTRLTVT.

In DNA form, the CDR3 reads TGTGCCAGCAGCTTCACCGCAGGAGGAGGAGCTAACTATGGCTACACCTTC. It codes for CASSFTAGGGANYGYTF. The chain employs TRBV9 and TRBJ1-2; D unresolved. Between the trimmed V and J ends, which lost 4 bases and 0 bases, there was a span of 19 bases. The CDR3 runs 17 residues. The germline V gene encodes CDR1 SGDLS and CDR2 YYNGEE.

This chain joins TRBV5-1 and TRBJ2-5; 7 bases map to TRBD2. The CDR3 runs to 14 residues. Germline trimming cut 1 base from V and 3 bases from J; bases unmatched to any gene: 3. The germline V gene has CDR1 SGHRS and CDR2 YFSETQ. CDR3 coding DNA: TGCGCCAGCAGCTTGTCGCTAGCGGAAGAGACCCAGTACTTC. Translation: CASSLSLAEETQYF.

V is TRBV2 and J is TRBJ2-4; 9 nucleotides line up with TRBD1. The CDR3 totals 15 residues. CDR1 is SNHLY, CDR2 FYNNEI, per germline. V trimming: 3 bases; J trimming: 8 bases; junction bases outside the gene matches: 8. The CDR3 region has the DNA TGTGCCAGCAGTGAGACGGGGACAGGGAAACACATTCAGTACTTC. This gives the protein CASSETGTGKHIQYF. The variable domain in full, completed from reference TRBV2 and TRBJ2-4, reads EPEVTQTPSHQVTQMGQEVILRCVPISNHLYFYWYRQILGQKVEFLVSFYNNEISEKSEIFDDQFSVERPDGSNFTLKIRSTKLEDSAMYFCASSETGTGKHIQYFGAGTRLSVL.